This T cell receptor (beta chain) was sequenced for a study of T cells in localized non-small cell lung cancer. This clone showed up just a few times. Produced via immunoSEQ multiplex PCR; TCRdb's table is partial and in-frame only. The table has fewer than 100,000 clones, 80% seen once. The CDR3 sequence is 15 residues long. Germline V lookup: CDR1 MNHEY, CDR2 SVGAGI. V lost 6 bases to trimming and J lost 0 bases, with 12 bases between them. This receptor was obtained from a female donor older than 55 with stage I lung adenocarcinoma. The starting material was peripheral blood, obtained before any cancer treatment. The chain uses TRBV6-5 and TRBJ1-3, with D possibly matching TRBD1 (5 bases). The DNA for the CDR3 is TGTGCCAGCAGGGTATCAGGGTTCTCTGGAAACACCATATATTTT. This gives the protein CASRVSGFSGNTIYF.